Included here is one TCR beta chain sequence, with context. This record belongs to a study of T cells after yellow fever vaccination. Universal primer sites and UMIs were introduced during 5'RACE template-switching synthesis of TCR cDNA. Each CDR3 protein gets one entry after TCRdb re-called the 5' RACE reads with MiXCR. The sample includes some 350,000 distinct CDR3 sequences, roughly 4.3% of them seen just once. Looked up from germline, CDR1 is MNHNS and CDR2 is SASEGT. Trimming removed 10 bases at V and 1 base at J, with 4 bases between. The CDR3 runs to 11 residues. V usage is TRBV6-1 and J usage is TRBJ2-2; D is undetermined. Source: PBMCs, taken 5 days after the yellow fever booster vaccination. The sequence was obtained from a young man who received the YFV17D yellow fever vaccine. DNA for the CDR3: TGTGCCACCAGGAACACCGGGGAGCTGTTTTTT. This translates into CATRNTGELFF.